The rows below give T cell receptor beta chains drawn from one sample of a study of T cells in Graves' hyperthyroidism and ophthalmopathy. TCRdb recomputed calls from the multiplex PCR reads with MiXCR, one row per CDR3 protein. This table has 600,000 to 800,000 distinct CDR3 sequences, roughly a third appearing once. The sample consisted of blood. Receptor source: a woman aged 35 to 49 with Graves' hyperthyroidism. The CDR3 runs from the conserved cysteine through the conserved F or W. The D gene is left open where the match is weak. Part of the rows lack a size; the others show once, few, many or a class for expanded clones.

CDR3nt	CDR3aa	v_gene	j_gene	d_gene	abundance
TGTGCCAGCAGTCAATACAGGGCGAGCTCCTACGAGCAGTACTTC	CASSQYRASSYEQYF	TRBV2	TRBJ2-7	-	-
TGTGCCAGCAGCTTTATGCGGGGCGGGTACAATGAGCAGTACTTC	CASSFMRGGYNEQYF	TRBV7-9	TRBJ2-7	-	-
TGCGCCAGCACCCCGAGCGGGGGATACAATGAAAAACTGTTTTTT	CASTPSGGYNEKLFF	TRBV5-1	TRBJ1-4	-	-
TGTGCCAGCAGCGATGCAAGGACAGACTCTTATGGCTACACCTTC	CASSDARTDSYGYTF	TRBV5-6	TRBJ1-2	-	few
TGTGCCAGCAGTTTGGACAGGGAGGCTGGGGCCAACGTCCTGACTTTC	CASSLDREAGANVLTF	TRBV9	TRBJ2-6	TRBD1	-
TGTGCCAGTAGCTCCCAGGGGGACCACGGGTCGGCCCAGCATTTT	CASSSQGDHGSAQHF	TRBV12-3/TRBV12-4	TRBJ1-5	TRBD1	-
TGCAGTGCTAGAGGTGGACATTACTATGGCTACACCTTC	CSARGGHYYGYTF	TRBV20-1	TRBJ1-2	-	-
TGCGCCAGCAGCTTGTCCCCAGGGAATCAGCCCCAGCATTTT	CASSLSPGNQPQHF	TRBV5-1	TRBJ1-5	-	-
TGTGCCACCAGCAGAGACTGGGACTCTGGAAACACCATATATTTT	CATSRDWDSGNTIYF	TRBV15	TRBJ1-3	-	many
TGTGCCAGCAGTTTCCCCACAGGTCATGGCTACACCTTC	CASSFPTGHGYTF	TRBV12-3/TRBV12-4	TRBJ1-2	-	-
TGCAGTGCTGGGCGGGGGGACCTCACAGATACGCAGTATTTT	CSAGRGDLTDTQYF	TRBV20-1	TRBJ2-3	TRBD2	few
TGCAGTGCTAGAGACCTACACGCTCCTTGGTATGGCTACACCTTC	CSARDLHAPWYGYTF	TRBV20-1	TRBJ1-2	-	many
TGTGCCAGTATAGGGGGTTTGAGAGCTTTCTTT	CASIGGLRAFF	TRBV2	TRBJ1-1	-	-
TGTGCCAGCAGCTTAGCTCGGACAGACAATTCACCCCTCCACTTT	CASSLARTDNSPLHF	TRBV7-9	TRBJ1-6	-	-
TGCAGCGTAACCATGCAGGGGGCAGGGGGCTACACCTTC	CSVTMQGAGGYTF	TRBV29-1	TRBJ1-2	TRBD1	-
TGTGCCAGCGGCCCCACTAGCCTCCAAGAGACCCAGTACTTC	CASGPTSLQETQYF	TRBV7-9	TRBJ2-5	-	-
TGTGCCAGCAGGGGACAGGCGGCTAATGAAAAACTGTTTTTT	CASRGQAANEKLFF	TRBV5-6	TRBJ1-4	TRBD1	many
TGTGCCAGCATCTCATACGCCCGGGACAGAAAAGAGACCCAGTACTTC	CASISYARDRKETQYF	TRBV5-4	TRBJ2-5	TRBD1	-
TGTGCCAGCAGCTTGGTTGACGGCTACTACGAGCAGTACTTC	CASSLVDGYYEQYF	TRBV5-6	TRBJ2-7	-	-
TGTGCCAGCAGCTTCGACAGCGAGCCCCAGCATTTT	CASSFDSEPQHF	TRBV7-2	TRBJ1-5	-	many
TGTGCCAGCCGAGGAGAGGGCCTCCTAGGGGAGCAGTACTTC	CASRGEGLLGEQYF	TRBV7-9	TRBJ2-7	-	-
TGTGCCAGCACCGCGCTCAGGGAAGATAATGAAAAACTGTTTTTT	CASTALREDNEKLFF	TRBV6-2/TRBV6-3	TRBJ1-4	-	few
TGTGCCAGCAGAGACAGGTTGGGCACTGAAGCTTTCTTT	CASRDRLGTEAFF	TRBV25-1	TRBJ1-1	-	many
TGTGCCAGCTCACAGAAGGGGGGACGAGAGACCCAGTACTTC	CASSQKGGRETQYF	TRBV12-3/TRBV12-4	TRBJ2-5	-	many
TGTGCCAGCAGCCCCGTTACGACAGTAGACTATGGCTACACCTTC	CASSPVTTVDYGYTF	TRBV5-6	TRBJ1-2	-	few
TGTGCCAGCGAACCGAGCTCTGGAAACACCATATATTTT	CASEPSSGNTIYF	TRBV6-1	TRBJ1-3	-	-
TGTGCCAGCAGCCCTGCCCAATGGAGAGATACGCAGTATTTT	CASSPAQWRDTQYF	TRBV7-2	TRBJ2-3	-	few
TGTGCCAGCGGGCAGGCGGGGTCGAACTATGGCTACACCTTC	CASGQAGSNYGYTF	TRBV25-1	TRBJ1-2	-	-
TGTGCCGGCAGTGGTCGGGGGAACACTGAAGCTTTCTTT	CAGSGRGNTEAFF	TRBV2	TRBJ1-1	-	-
TGTGCCAGCAGAAACAGGGGAGGCACTGAAGCTTTCTTT	CASRNRGGTEAFF	TRBV12-3/TRBV12-4	TRBJ1-1	TRBD1	-
TGTGCCAGCAGCGTAGTGGCATCGGGCCAGAACTCTGGAAACACCATATATTTT	CASSVVASGQNSGNTIYF	TRBV9	TRBJ1-3	-	few
TGCAGTGCTAGAGATTCCGGGGTATTTGGAAACACCATATATTTT	CSARDSGVFGNTIYF	TRBV20-1	TRBJ1-3	-	-
TGTGCCACCAGTGACCCCAGGGAGGGGGAGGTCGGGGAGCTGTTTTTT	CATSDPREGEVGELFF	TRBV24-1	TRBJ2-2	-	-
TGTGCCAGCACCCCTACTAGCGGGGGATACAATGAGCAGTACTTC	CASTPTSGGYNEQYF	TRBV7-2	TRBJ2-7	TRBD2	-
TGTGCCACCAGCAGAGCTTCCGCCGCAAGCGCAGATACGCAGTATTTT	CATSRASAASADTQYF	TRBV15	TRBJ2-3	-	many
TGCAGCGTTGACGTCGGGGGCAACGTCCTGACTTTC	CSVDVGGNVLTF	TRBV29-1	TRBJ2-6	-	-
TGTGCCAGCAGCCGGTCACCTGGAAACACCATATATTTT	CASSRSPGNTIYF	TRBV14	TRBJ1-3	-	many
TGTGCCAGCAGCCCATTTGGGACAGGGAACGGCTACACCTTC	CASSPFGTGNGYTF	TRBV7-2	TRBJ1-2	TRBD1	many
TGTGCCAGCAGTGGGTTGTTTCCCCTGGGGCCCCAGCATTTT	CASSGLFPLGPQHF	TRBV2	TRBJ1-5	-	many
TGTGCCATCCGTACGGATTTGGGTGGCAATCAGCCCCAGCATTTT	CAIRTDLGGNQPQHF	TRBV10-3	TRBJ1-5	-	many
TGTGCCAGCAGCTTAGGGGGTTACTCTGGAAACACCATATATTTT	CASSLGGYSGNTIYF	TRBV7-2	TRBJ1-3	-	few